Listed here are 21 T cell receptor beta chains from one sample, sequenced in a study of blood T cell repertoires in COVID-19. TCRdb's copy holds only in-frame clones and misses some; the assay was immunoSEQ multiplex PCR. The data contain over 120,000 clones, approximately 87% of them singletons. The sequenced sample was peripheral blood. The receptor set was obtained from a human donor in a cohort sampled during active COVID-19.

V gene TRBV19 combines with J gene TRBJ2-1; TRBD2 matches at 11 bases. The V gene end was trimmed by 3 bases and the J gene end by 7 bases; junction bases not matched to a gene: 5. This CDR3 is built from 15 residues. Germline loops: CDR1 LNHDA, CDR2 SQIVND (reference sequence). In DNA form, the CDR3 reads TGTGCCAGTAGTATCCTAGCGGGGGGATGGAATGAGCAGTTCTTC. Protein sequence: CASSILAGGWNEQFF.

The chain has TRBV27 and TRBJ2-3; weak D call: TRBD2 (6 bases). V was pared by 11 bases and J by 0 bases, with 12 bases between. CDR3 length equals 13 residues. Germline V gives CDR1 MNHEY, CDR2 SMNVEV (reference sequence). The DNA of the CDR3 is TGTGCCTCTTTGGGACTTAGCACAGATACGCAGTATTTT. Translated, it gives CASLGLSTDTQYF.

The rearrangement links TRBV5-1 to TRBJ1-2; no clear D gene. Trimming removed 0 bases from V and 11 bases from J, with 20 bases in between. Germline V gives CDR1 SGHRS, CDR2 YFSETQ. The CDR3 spans 15 residues. The CDR3 here is CASSLDIRVKFGYTF. CDR3 bases: TGCGCCAGCAGCTTGGATATCCGCGTCAAGTTCGGGTACACCTTC.

This chain joins TRBV4-2 and TRBJ2-4; D is possibly TRBD1 (5 bases). V was clipped by 8 bases and J by 4 bases, with 15 bases between them. The CDR3 consists of 14 residues. Germline V CDR1 and CDR2: LGHNA, YNFKEQ. The CDR3 loop reads CASGLRAGKNIQYF. Written as DNA, the CDR3 is TGTGCCAGCGGGTTACGGGCAGGGAAAAACATTCAGTACTTC.

This clone is a singleton in its sample. The gene calls are TRBV27 and TRBJ2-7, with D uncertain. V was trimmed by 6 bases and J by 5 bases, leaving 14 bases between them. Per germline, CDR1 MNHEY and CDR2 SMNVEV (reference sequence). The CDR3 runs 13 residues. The CDR3 DNA follows: TGTGCCAGCAGCTTCCTCCACAACAACGAGCAGTACTTC. This sequence encodes CASSFLHNNEQYF.

This clone was seen just once. The V call is TRBV9, the J call TRBJ1-1; TRBD1 agrees at 7 bases. This CDR3 contains 14 residues. The V and J ends lost 4 bases and 6 bases, in that order; junction bases with no gene match: 9. Germline CDR1 is SGDLS and CDR2 is YYNGEE. The CDR3 region has the DNA TGTGCCAGCAGCCCGGGGACAGTGCCATCTGAAGCTTTCTTT. It encodes CASSPGTVPSEAFF.

This rearrangement joins TRBV6-6 to TRBJ1-5, with no clear D. Germline CDR1 and CDR2: MNHNY and SVGAGI (reference sequence). Trimming shortened V by 0 bases and J by 6 bases, and 9 bases separated the two germline ends. CDR3 length: 14 amino acids. CDR3 nucleotides: TGTGCCAGCAGTTACTCGGGAGACGTTCAGCCCCAGCATTTT. This gives the protein CASSYSGDVQPQHF.

This clone was counted a few times. This chain links TRBV7-2 with TRBJ1-2, with no clear D. Trimming cost V 0 bases and J 7 bases, with 9 bases left between them. The CDR3 consists of 13 residues. Germline assignment: CDR1 SGHTA and CDR2 FQGNSA. This CDR3 is CASSLAMTGGYTF. The CDR3 DNA follows: TGTGCCAGCAGCTTAGCAATGACGGGTGGCTACACCTTC.

This clone was counted a few times. The genes are TRBV2 and TRBJ1-2, with TRBD1 matching over 7 bases. CDR3 size: 12 residues. Losses at the gene ends were 8 bases for V and 1 base for J; bases not matched to a gene: 1. CDR1 SNHLY and CDR2 FYNNEI come from the germline V gene. CDR3: CASRQGNYGYTF. In DNA form, the CDR3 reads TGTGCCAGCCGACAGGGTAACTATGGCTACACCTTC.

The count of this clone is one. CDR3 DNA: TGTGCCAGCCGGGAGCTTATAAATGAAAAACTGTTTTTT. Translation gives CASRELINEKLFF. The V and J genes are TRBV2 and TRBJ1-4; D is undetermined. The V and J ends lost 8 bases and 5 bases respectively, with 12 bases between them. Germline assignment: CDR1 SNHLY and CDR2 FYNNEI. The CDR3 totals 13 residues.

This rearrangement joins TRBV19 to TRBJ2-3, with 8 nucleotides matching TRBD2. V was pared by 4 bases and J by 8 bases, with 8 bases of the junction left unmatched. Germline values: CDR1 LNHDA, CDR2 SQIVND (reference sequence). The CDR3 has 14 residues. This chain's CDR3 is CASSTGTSPRTQYF. CDR3 bases: TGTGCCAGTAGTACCGGGACTAGTCCCCGTACGCAGTATTTT.

The chain has TRBV6-2 or TRBV6-3 and TRBJ1-3; 7 bases are a match to TRBD1. CDR3 length: 14 amino acids. The V and J ends lost 6 bases and 2 bases, in that order; junction bases with no gene match: 4. Germline V gives CDR1 MNHEY, CDR2 SVGEGT. The CDR3 protein is CASSQTGPGNTIYF. For the CDR3, the DNA is TGTGCCAGCAGCCAGACAGGGCCTGGAAACACCATATATTTT.

This chain uses TRBV11-3 with TRBJ1-4; 8 nucleotides line up with TRBD1. Trimming cost V 4 bases and J 8 bases; bases outside gene matches: 9. The V gene's germline CDR1 is SGHNT and CDR2 YENEEA. This CDR3 comprises 15 residues. CDR3 amino acids: CASSSIRGRGEKLFF. The CDR3 nucleotides read TGTGCCAGCAGCTCGATCAGGGGGCGCGGCGAAAAACTGTTTTTT.

The rearrangement joins TRBV5-1 to TRBJ2-5, with 7 nucleotides matching TRBD1. With V trimmed by 4 bases and J by 5 bases, 11 bases remained unmatched. Germline V lookup: CDR1 SGHRS, CDR2 YFSETQ. This CDR3 is built from 15 residues. The CDR3 loop is CASSGISTGAETQYF. CDR3 nucleotides: TGCGCCAGCAGCGGTATATCCACAGGGGCCGAGACCCAGTACTTC.

Only a few counts were recorded for this clone. This sample includes further DNA sequences coding for the same CDR3. This chain uses TRBV7-9 with TRBJ2-1, with D tentatively TRBD2 (6 bases). V was clipped by 3 bases and J by 1 base, with 10 bases between them. CDR1 and CDR2 (germline): SEHNR, FQNEAQ (reference sequence). The CDR3 consists of 15 residues. The DNA of the CDR3 is TGTGCCAGCAGCTTGGGGGGTGGATCCTACAATGAGCAGTTCTTC. It is translated as CASSLGGGSYNEQFF.

This rearrangement joins TRBV6-9 to TRBJ1-6; the D is unclear. Trimming cost V 4 bases and J 2 bases, with 12 bases left between them. The CDR3 contains 16 residues. Per germline, CDR1 MNHGY and CDR2 SVAAGI. The CDR3 DNA reads as TGTGCCAGCAGTTCCCCTCTAGCTCCCTATAATTCACCCCTCCACTTT. Amino acid sequence: CASSSPLAPYNSPLHF.

This clone appeared a single time. The chain has TRBV10-2 and TRBJ1-4; 9 bases align to TRBD1. This CDR3 comprises 17 residues. With V trimmed by 8 bases and J by 0 bases, 10 bases remained unmatched. Germline loops: CDR1 WSHSY, CDR2 SAAADI. The CDR3: CASALGGQGATNEKLFF. DNA for the CDR3: TGCGCCAGCGCTTTGGGGGGACAGGGAGCAACTAATGAAAAACTGTTTTTT.

The chain couples TRBV19 to TRBJ2-1; 7 nucleotides line up with TRBD2. Germline CDR1 is LNHDA and CDR2 is SQIVND (reference sequence). The CDR3 extends over 15 amino acids. J lost 3 bases, V lost 10 bases, and 12 bases had no gene match. CDR3 region: CATTRVGRVYNEQFF. For the CDR3, the DNA is TGTGCCACCACCCGGGTGGGGAGGGTCTACAATGAGCAGTTCTTC. Full variable domain (missing parts from reference TRBV19 and TRBJ2-1): DGGITQSPKYLFRKEGQNVTLSCEQNLNHDAMYWYRQDPGQGLRLIYYSQIVNDFQKGDIAEGYSVSREKKESFPLTVTSAQKNPTAFYLCATTRVGRVYNEQFFGPGTRLTVL.

The V and J genes are TRBV18 and TRBJ1-2; 9 bases are a match to TRBD1. The CDR3 consists of 15 residues. V lost 6 bases to trimming and J lost 6 bases; unmatched junction nucleotides: 11. Germline values: CDR1 KGHSH, CDR2 LQKENI. The CDR3, as DNA: TGTGCCAGCTCTCTCCCCCCGGGACAGGGTGATGGCTACACCTTC. Protein sequence: CASSLPPGQGDGYTF.

The chain is built from TRBV6-6 and TRBJ2-2, with D possibly being TRBD1 (6 bases). From germline, CDR1 is MNHNY and CDR2 SVGAGI (reference sequence). CDR3 length: 15 amino acids. V was cut by 5 bases and J by 0 bases, with 10 bases left in between. The CDR3 region is CASSRGQTNTGELFF. As DNA, the CDR3 is TGTGCCAGCAGTAGAGGACAGACGAACACCGGGGAGCTGTTTTTT.

The chain couples TRBV5-4 to TRBJ2-5; perhaps TRBD1 as D (5 bases). V lost 1 base to trimming and J lost 2 bases, with 9 bases between them. CDR1 SGHNT and CDR2 YYREEE come from the germline V gene (reference sequence). This CDR3 has 14 amino acids. CDR3 sequence reads: CASSLTGVQETQYF. The CDR3 DNA follows: TGTGCCAGCAGCTTGACAGGCGTTCAAGAGACCCAGTACTTC. Full variable domain (outside the CDR3, taken from reference TRBV5-4 and TRBJ2-5): ETGVTQSPTHLIKTRGQQVTLRCSSQSGHNTVSWYQQALGQGPQFIFQYYREEENGRGNFPPRFSGLQFPNYSSELNVNALELDDSALYLCASSLTGVQETQYFGPGTRLLVL.